A single sample gave rise to the 30 T cell receptor beta chains below, sequenced in a study of T cell responses to AZD1222 COVID-19 vaccine. Repertoires were generated with immunoSEQ multiplex PCR, while TCRdb's copy carries only in-frame clones and drops some. The sample has under 130,000 clones, 90% to 95% seen once. Sequencing used peripheral blood, obtained on day 0 of AZD1222 vaccination. The receptor set was obtained from an adult in good health.

V is TRBV19 and J is TRBJ1-3; D remains unclear. The length of the CDR3 is 16 residues. The V end was cut by 5 bases, the J end by 3 bases, with 17 bases between. Germline CDR1 is LNHDA and CDR2 is SQIVND (reference sequence). CDR3: CASSPISAEDGNTIYF. CDR3 DNA: TGTGCCAGTAGTCCTATCTCAGCGGAGGATGGAAACACCATATATTTT. Full variable domain (outside the CDR3, taken from reference TRBV19 and TRBJ1-3): DGGITQSPKYLFRKEGQNVTLSCEQNLNHDAMYWYRQDPGQGLRLIYYSQIVNDFQKGDIAEGYSVSREKKESFPLTVTSAQKNPTAFYLCASSPISAEDGNTIYFGEGSWLTVV.

V and J are TRBV10-3 and TRBJ1-6, with 8 bases aligning to TRBD1. After removal of 7 bases from V and 6 bases from J, the junction contained 8 bases not matched to a gene. CDR3 size: 15 residues. Germline CDR1 ENHRY, CDR2 SYGVKD. The CDR3 here is CAINSGTGLNSPLHF. The CDR3 DNA sequence: TGTGCCATCAACTCCGGGACAGGCCTTAATTCACCCCTCCACTTT.

The V and J genes are TRBV28 and TRBJ1-1, with TRBD1 matching 7 bases. The CDR3 totals 17 residues. Germline loops: CDR1 MDHEN, CDR2 SYDVKM. J was trimmed by 2 bases and V by 2 bases; bases with no gene match: 11. CDR3 nucleotide sequence: TGTGCCAGCAGTTTACCGACAGGGCCTGGGGATAACACTGAAGCTTTCTTT. Translating it yields CASSLPTGPGDNTEAFF.

V and J are TRBV4-2 and TRBJ2-7; either TRBD1 or TRBD2 may fit D (5 bases each). The germline gives CDR1 LGHNA, CDR2 YNFKEQ. This CDR3 comprises 15 residues. Trimming removed 2 bases from V and 0 bases from J, with 11 bases in between. The CDR3 reads CASSQLRGSSYEQYF. The CDR3, as DNA: TGTGCCAGCAGCCAATTGAGGGGCAGCTCCTACGAGCAGTACTTC.

The chain is built from TRBV19 and TRBJ2-5; the D gene is possibly TRBD2 (7 bases). V was trimmed by 3 bases and J by 2 bases, leaving 13 bases between them. Germline assignment: CDR1 LNHDA and CDR2 SQIVND (reference sequence). The CDR3 runs to 15 residues. The CDR3 reads CASSIGGQTQETQYF. CDR3 coding DNA: TGTGCCAGTAGTATCGGGGGGCAGACTCAAGAGACCCAGTACTTC.

The chain is built from TRBV28 and TRBJ2-6; 9 bases map to TRBD1. With 6 bases clipped from V and 0 bases from J, the junction kept 6 bases outside the gene matches. The CDR3 is 17 amino acids. The germline V gene has CDR1 MDHEN and CDR2 SYDVKM. The CDR3 spells CASRRTGASSGANVLTF. The CDR3 DNA reads TGTGCCAGCAGAAGGACAGGGGCAAGCTCTGGGGCCAACGTCCTGACTTTC.

With regard to this clone: This may arise from a read error, as a much more abundant clone is one base away. The same CDR3 can be traced to other DNA sequences in this sample. The V gene is TRBV10-1, the J gene TRBJ2-1; 9 bases are a match to TRBD1. The CDR3 has 15 residues. Germline CDR1 and CDR2: WNHNN and SYGVQD (reference sequence). CDR3 sequence (DNA): TGTGCCAGCAGTGGTAGCGGACAGGGGAACAATGAGCAGTTCTTC. This gives the protein CASSGSGQGNNEQFF.

The chain recombines TRBV19 with TRBJ2-5, with D maybe TRBD1 (5 bases). CDR1 is LNHDA and CDR2 is SQIVND in the germline V gene (reference sequence). V lost 3 bases and J lost 7, with 18 bases in between. The length of the CDR3 is 15 residues. The CDR3 DNA sequence: TGTGCCAGTAGTATTCAGGGCCAGGGCGCCCGGACCCAGTACTTC. Amino acid sequence: CASSIQGQGARTQYF.

V and J are TRBV7-3 and TRBJ1-3; D perhaps matches TRBD1 (5 bases). The CDR3 contains 13 residues. The V gene lost 2 bases and the J gene lost 8 bases, with 10 bases spanning the gap. Per germline, CDR1 SGHTA and CDR2 FQGTGA. In DNA, the CDR3 is TGTGCCAGCAGCTTAGGACGGGGGGACACCATATATTTT. Encoded protein: CASSLGRGDTIYF. The variable domain in full, completed from reference TRBV7-3 and TRBJ1-3, reads GAGVSQTPSNKVTEKGKYVELRCDPISGHTALYWYRQSLGQGPEFLIYFQGTGAADDSGLPNDRFFAVRPEGSVSTLKIQRTERGDSAVYLCASSLGRGDTIYFGEGSWLTVV.

The chain joins TRBV18 to TRBJ2-7, with 9 bases identical to TRBD1. V was clipped by 6 bases and J by 6 bases; unmatched bases: 15. The CDR3 has 16 amino acids. Looked up from germline, CDR1 is KGHSH and CDR2 is LQKENI. The CDR3 loop is CASSRFTGTGPLEQYF. Written as DNA, the CDR3 is TGTGCCAGCTCCCGATTCACCGGGACAGGGCCCCTCGAGCAGTACTTC.

This clone was counted only a few times. The chain carries TRBV5-5 and TRBJ1-5; D is perhaps TRBD1 (5 bases). Trimming took 0 bases from V and 5 from J, leaving 12 bases between them. The CDR3 is 15 residues long. Germline V lookup: CDR1 SGHKS, CDR2 YYEKEE (reference sequence). The CDR3 loop is CASSLGQGRDQPQHF. The CDR3 DNA reads TGTGCCAGCAGCTTGGGGCAGGGCAGGGATCAGCCCCAGCATTTT.

This chain joins TRBV14 and TRBJ2-2, with 7 bases lining up with TRBD2. The CDR3 consists of 14 residues. J was trimmed by 6 bases and V by 2 bases; bases with no gene match: 3. Germline assignment: CDR1 SGHDN and CDR2 FVKESK. The CDR3 region is CASSQNLAAGELFF. CDR3 DNA: TGTGCCAGCAGCCAAAATCTAGCGGCCGGGGAGCTGTTTTTT.

The rearrangement links TRBV18 to TRBJ1-4; 8 nucleotides match TRBD1. V trimming: 3 bases; J trimming: 8 bases; junction bases outside the gene matches: 5. This CDR3 has 14 amino acids. In germline, CDR1 is KGHSH, CDR2 LQKENI. The CDR3 here is CASSPSGGREKLFF. The CDR3 nucleotides read TGTGCCAGCTCACCCTCAGGGGGCAGGGAAAAACTGTTTTTT.

The chain employs TRBV30 and TRBJ2-7, with a weak D call TRBD1 (6 bases). The CDR3 is 13 amino acids. Trimming pared 2 bases from V and 5 bases from J, leaving 13 bases between. Germline-derived CDR1 and CDR2 are GTSNPN and SVGIG (reference sequence). This CDR3 reads CAWSQDSFNEQYF. DNA for the CDR3: TGTGCCTGGAGTCAGGACAGTTTCAACGAGCAGTACTTC.

This chain joins TRBV27 and TRBJ2-3; TRBD2 agrees at 10 bases. The germline CDR1 and CDR2 sequences are MNHEY and SMNVEV (reference sequence). V gave up 5 bases and J gave up 4 bases; unmatched junction bases: 9. The CDR3 has 16 amino acids. The CDR3 DNA reads as TGTGCCAGCAGTCCGGATAGCGGGAGGACCGCAGATACGCAGTATTTT. Amino acids: CASSPDSGRTADTQYF.

In DNA form, the CDR3 reads TGTGCCAGCAGCCCAACGGCTACAATAAGTGAGCAGTTCTTC. Translation: CASSPTATISEQFF. The J gene is TRBJ2-1, the V gene TRBV4-2; the D is unclear. Trimming removed 4 bases from V and 9 bases from J, with 16 bases in between. The length of the CDR3 is 14 residues. CDR1 is LGHNA and CDR2 is YNFKEQ in the germline V gene.

The chain combines TRBV18 with TRBJ2-1; TRBD2 matches at 16 bases. This CDR3 is built from 17 residues. The trim removed 3 bases at V and 9 bases at J, leaving 8 bases unmatched. The V gene's germline CDR1 is KGHSH and CDR2 LQKENI. The CDR3 DNA reads TGTGCCAGCTCACCCCCGGGACTAGCGGGAGGGCCGGGTGAGCAGTTCTTC. This codes for CASSPPGLAGGPGEQFF.

This sequence joins TRBV5-5 and TRBJ1-2; TRBD1 might be the D (5 bases). The CDR3 extends over 15 amino acids. V was pared by 3 bases and J by 0 bases, with 12 bases between. CDR1 SGHKS and CDR2 YYEKEE come from the germline V gene (reference sequence). As DNA, the CDR3 is TGTGCCAGCAGCTCCCAAGGGGCCTCTAACTATGGCTACACCTTC. As protein: CASSSQGASNYGYTF.

This clone was counted at least ten times. The V and J genes are TRBV30 and TRBJ1-5; TRBD1 aligns across 7 bases. V was pared by 5 bases and J by 1 base, with 2 bases of the junction left unmatched. CDR1 and CDR2 (germline): GTSNPN, SVGIG (reference sequence). This CDR3 region has 13 residues. CDR3 region: CAWATGSNQPQHF. The CDR3 coding sequence is TGTGCCTGGGCGACAGGGAGCAATCAGCCCCAGCATTTT.

V is TRBV4-1 and J is TRBJ2-3, with D possibly matching TRBD1 (5 bases). This CDR3 has 16 residues. V was clipped by 0 bases and J by 2 bases, with 12 bases between them. In germline, CDR1 is MGHRA, CDR2 YSYEKL. The CDR3 here is CASSQDTSRVTDTQYF. The CDR3 DNA reads as TGCGCCAGCAGCCAAGATACGTCCAGGGTCACAGATACGCAGTATTTT.

This clone was seen once. This chain uses TRBV30 with TRBJ2-7; D possibly corresponds to TRBD2 (6 bases). V lost 5 bases, J lost 0 bases, and 8 bases lay in between. This CDR3 has 12 amino acids. CDR1 is GTSNPN, CDR2 SVGIG, per germline (reference sequence). CDR3 nucleotide sequence: TGTGCCTGGTCGGACTACTCCTACGAGCAGTACTTC. It translates to CAWSDYSYEQYF.

The gene calls are TRBV3-1 (or the pseudogene TRBV3-2) and TRBJ1-2; D gene unclear. Germline lookup yields CDR1 LGHDT and CDR2 YNNKEL (reference sequence). The CDR3 has 12 amino acids. V was clipped by 0 bases and J by 8 bases, with 7 bases between them. Written as DNA, the CDR3 is TGTGCCAGCAGCCAAGATACCCACGGCTACACCTTC. Protein product: CASSQDTHGYTF.

The chain recombines TRBV28 with TRBJ2-1, with D perhaps TRBD1 or TRBD2 (5 bases each). CDR1 is MDHEN and CDR2 is SYDVKM in the germline V gene. The CDR3 consists of 19 residues. V was clipped by 2 bases and J by 7 bases, with 27 bases between them. Here the CDR3 reads CASSLGSWDPLYTRNEQFF. CDR3 nucleotides: TGTGCCAGCAGTTTAGGATCGTGGGACCCACTCTACACAAGGAATGAGCAGTTCTTC.

This sequence joins TRBV24-1 and TRBJ2-2; the match to TRBD1 covers 7 bases. This CDR3 has 15 residues. The germline V gene encodes CDR1 KGHDR and CDR2 SFDVKD. V lost 8 bases and J lost 5; bases outside the gene matches: 10. CDR3: CATKASGTATGELFF. In DNA form, the CDR3 reads TGTGCCACCAAGGCCTCCGGGACAGCTACCGGGGAGCTGTTTTTT.

This chain joins TRBV19 and TRBJ2-7, with 8 nucleotides matching TRBD2. Germline V gives CDR1 LNHDA, CDR2 SQIVND (reference sequence). CDR3 length: 15 amino acids. Trimming removed 7 bases from V and 3 bases from J; junction bases left unmatched: 11. CDR3 loop: CASTPRAGEHYEQYF. CDR3 DNA sequence: TGTGCCAGTACGCCAAGAGCGGGAGAGCACTACGAGCAGTACTTC.

The chain uses TRBV7-9 and TRBJ2-1; D perhaps matches TRBD1 (5 bases). The V gene's germline CDR1 is SEHNR and CDR2 FQNEAQ (reference sequence). This CDR3 has 11 residues. Trimming stripped 11 bases from V and 5 bases from J, with 10 bases between. CDR3 coding DNA: TGTGCCTCAAAGACAGACAATGAGCAGTTCTTC. It encodes CASKTDNEQFF. The variable domain in full, completed from reference TRBV7-9 and TRBJ2-1, reads DTGVSQNPRHKITKRGQNVTFRCDPISEHNRLYWYRQTLGQGPEFLTYFQNEAQLEKSRLLSDRFSAERPKGSFSTLEIQRTEQGDSAMYLCASKTDNEQFFGPGTRLTVL.

The chain uses TRBV27 and TRBJ1-5, with 7 positions matching TRBD1. This CDR3 comprises 17 residues. Germline assignment: CDR1 MNHEY and CDR2 SMNVEV (reference sequence). V shed 6 bases, J shed 0 bases, and the junction held 11 bases outside the gene matches. CDR3 protein: CASSQGGGAYSNQPQHF. CDR3 sequence (DNA): TGTGCCAGCAGCCAAGGAGGGGGCGCCTATAGCAATCAGCCCCAGCATTTT.

The rearrangement uses TRBV18 and TRBJ2-7, with 10 bases matching TRBD1. Germline V gives CDR1 KGHSH, CDR2 LQKENI. There are 13 residues in the CDR3. The junction had 1 base not matched to a gene; V was cut back by 2 bases and J by 6 bases. This chain's CDR3 is CASSPGTGAEQYF. Here the CDR3 DNA reads TGTGCCAGCTCACCAGGGACAGGGGCCGAGCAGTACTTC.

This clone came up once. The rearrangement links TRBV6-5 to TRBJ2-7, with D unresolved. CDR3 length: 14 amino acids. Per the germline V gene, CDR1 is MNHEY and CDR2 is SVGAGI. V was clipped by 4 bases and J by 2 bases, with 12 bases between them. The CDR3 sequence: CASSSPGGPYEQYF. CDR3 in DNA: TGTGCCAGCAGTTCCCCCGGCGGTCCCTACGAGCAGTACTTC.

The rearrangement joins TRBV30 to TRBJ2-7; D might be TRBD1 or TRBD2, each matching 6 bases. The CDR3 length is 16 residues. Deletions cut 0 bases from V and 7 bases from J, with 22 bases between. The germline CDR1 and CDR2 sequences are GTSNPN and SVGIG (reference sequence). The CDR3 sequence is CAWSVRGRGAYVEQYF. As DNA, the CDR3 is TGTGCCTGGAGTGTACGAGGAAGGGGGGCCTACGTTGAGCAGTACTTC.